The next 10 T cell receptor beta chains were all read from a single sample in a study of neurological immune-mediated disorders. MiXCR, applied by TCRdb to the 5' RACE reads, yields one record per CDR3 protein. The sample records 65,000 to 90,000 distinct CDR3 sequences, 10% being singletons. Input material: PBMCs. The receptors originated from a man aged 35 to 55 in good health.

This clonotype showed up many times. The CDR3 sequence: CSVGGTERGINEQFF. The CDR3 nucleotides are TGCAGCGTTGGGGGCACAGAAAGGGGGATCAATGAGCAGTTCTTC. The V gene is TRBV29-1, the J gene TRBJ2-1; D is perhaps TRBD1 (6 bases). Germline V CDR1 and CDR2: SQVTM, ANQGSEA. The CDR3 sequence is 15 residues long. Between the trimmed V and J ends, which lost 4 bases and 6 bases, there was a span of 19 bases.

This clonotype appeared many times. The chain is built from TRBV7-2 and TRBJ2-3, with 12 bases fitting TRBD1. Germline loops: CDR1 SGHTA, CDR2 FQGNSA. This CDR3 is 14 amino acids long. Germline trimming cut 4 bases from V and 7 bases from J; bases unmatched to any gene: 3. The CDR3: CASSWGQGANTQYF. In DNA form, the CDR3 reads TGTGCCAGCAGCTGGGGACAGGGGGCTAATACGCAGTATTTT.

This clonotype occurred many times. This chain uses TRBV5-5 with TRBJ2-7; a weak D match, TRBD2 (5 bases). Germline CDR1 and CDR2: SGHKS and YYEKEE (reference sequence). V shed 6 bases and J shed 0 bases, with 16 bases lying between them. This CDR3 contains 15 residues. The CDR3 here is CASTLRESYSYEQYF. The CDR3 DNA reads as TGTGCCAGCACCCTGAGGGAGTCCTACTCCTACGAGCAGTACTTC.

The gene calls are TRBV25-1 and TRBJ1-1; TRBD1 matches at 9 bases. Germline CDR1 MGHDK, CDR2 SYGVNS. V gave up 7 bases and J gave up 10 bases; unmatched junction bases: 16. There are 15 residues in the CDR3. CDR3 bases: TGTGCCAGCATCCCCCGGGACAGGGATATTCTTGGAGCTTTCTTT. It codes for CASIPRDRDILGAFF.

The rearrangement joins TRBV6-5 to TRBJ2-6; D is possibly TRBD1 or TRBD2 (5 bases each). Trimming took 6 bases from V and 2 from J, leaving 5 bases between them. The CDR3 is 13 residues long. CDR1 MNHEY and CDR2 SVGAGI come from the germline V gene. The CDR3 spells CASRGPGANVLTF. DNA of the CDR3: TGTGCCAGCAGGGGACCTGGGGCCAACGTCCTGACTTTC.

This clonotype was recorded at least ten times. V and J are TRBV29-1 and TRBJ2-1, with a possible D match to TRBD2 (6 bases). CDR3 length: 16 amino acids. V gave up 4 bases and J gave up 4 bases, with 20 bases separating them. Looked up from germline, CDR1 is SQVTM and CDR2 is ANQGSEA. DNA of the CDR3: TGCAGCGTTGTTAAAGGGCTTAGCGGATATTACAATGAGCAGTTCTTC. It codes for CSVVKGLSGYYNEQFF.

This clonotype was seen at least ten times. The rearrangement links TRBV5-1 to TRBJ2-7; tentative D call: TRBD1 (8 bases). Deletions cut 7 bases from V and 4 bases from J, with 18 bases between. The CDR3 runs 14 residues. In germline, CDR1 is SGHRS, CDR2 YFSETQ. The CDR3 bases are TGCGCCAGCCGGAAACAGGGGGGGGGATACGAGCAGTACTTC. Its protein product is CASRKQGGGYEQYF.

This clonotype was detected many times. CDR3 loop: CASTETGTASSGNTIYF. The CDR3 DNA reads as TGTGCCAGCACTGAGACCGGGACAGCTAGCTCTGGAAACACCATATATTTT. V gene TRBV7-3 combines with J gene TRBJ1-3, with 7 bases that match TRBD1. The germline gives CDR1 SGHTA, CDR2 FQGTGA. CDR3 size: 17 residues. V shed 7 bases, J shed 0 bases, and the junction held 12 bases outside the gene matches.

The chain carries TRBV19 and TRBJ2-3; TRBD2 is a possible D gene (6 bases). Germline CDR1 is LNHDA and CDR2 is SQIVND (reference sequence). V lost 7 bases to trimming and J lost 5 bases, with 16 bases between them. There are 14 residues in the CDR3. CDR3 DNA: TGTGCCAGTACCCCCATGCAGGGAGGAGATACGCAGTATTTT. Residues: CASTPMQGGDTQYF.

In this sample, this clonotype turned up many times. The chain couples TRBV5-1 to TRBJ2-4, with 14 bases matching TRBD2. This CDR3 is built from 18 residues. J lost 0 bases, V lost 4 bases, and 6 bases had no gene match. The germline V gene encodes CDR1 SGHRS and CDR2 YFSETQ. The chain's CDR3 is CASSDGLAGGLAKNIQYF. In nucleotides, the CDR3 is TGCGCCAGCAGCGACGGACTAGCGGGAGGACTAGCCAAAAACATTCAGTACTTC.